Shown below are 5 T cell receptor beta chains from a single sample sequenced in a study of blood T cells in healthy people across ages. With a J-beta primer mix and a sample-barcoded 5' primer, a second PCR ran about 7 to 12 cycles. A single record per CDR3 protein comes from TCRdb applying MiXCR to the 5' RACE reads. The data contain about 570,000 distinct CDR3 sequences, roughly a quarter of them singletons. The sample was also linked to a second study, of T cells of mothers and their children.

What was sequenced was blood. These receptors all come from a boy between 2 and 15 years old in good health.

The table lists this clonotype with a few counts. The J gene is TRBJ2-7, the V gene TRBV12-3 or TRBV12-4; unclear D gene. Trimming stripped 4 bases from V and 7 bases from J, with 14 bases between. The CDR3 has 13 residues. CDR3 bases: TGTGCCAGCAGTTCCTCCCCTCGAGGAGAGCAGTACTTC. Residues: CASSSSPRGEQYF.

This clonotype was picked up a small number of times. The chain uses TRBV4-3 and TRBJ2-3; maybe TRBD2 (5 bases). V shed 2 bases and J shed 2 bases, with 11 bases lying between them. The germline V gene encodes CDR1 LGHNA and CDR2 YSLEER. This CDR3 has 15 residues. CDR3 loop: CASSQRGYPTDTQYF. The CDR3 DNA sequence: TGCGCCAGCAGCCAACGCGGGTACCCCACAGATACGCAGTATTTT.

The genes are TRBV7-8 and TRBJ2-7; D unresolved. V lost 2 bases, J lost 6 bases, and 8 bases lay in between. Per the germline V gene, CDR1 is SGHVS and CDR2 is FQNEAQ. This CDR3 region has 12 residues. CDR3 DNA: TGTGCCAGCAGCTTAACCGCCTTCGAGCAGTACTTC. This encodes CASSLTAFEQYF.

CDR3 sequence reads: CASSQEYEWQVAKNIQYF. In DNA, the CDR3 is TGCGCCAGCAGCCAAGAGTATGAGTGGCAGGTAGCCAAAAACATTCAGTACTTC. This sequence joins TRBV4-3 and TRBJ2-4; the D is unclear. The CDR3 spans 18 residues. Trimming stripped 0 bases from V and 0 bases from J, with 15 bases between. From germline, CDR1 is LGHNA and CDR2 YSLEER.

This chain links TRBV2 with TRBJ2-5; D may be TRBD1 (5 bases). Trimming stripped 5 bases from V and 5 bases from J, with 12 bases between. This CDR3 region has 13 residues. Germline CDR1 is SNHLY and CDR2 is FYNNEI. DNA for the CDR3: TGTGCCAGCAGTCGGCAGGGTCTTGAGACCCAGTACTTC. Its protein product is CASSRQGLETQYF. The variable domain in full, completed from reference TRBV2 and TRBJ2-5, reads EPEVTQTPSHQVTQMGQEVILRCVPISNHLYFYWYRQILGQKVEFLVSFYNNEISEKSEIFDDQFSVERPDGSNFTLKIRSTKLEDSAMYFCASSRQGLETQYFGPGTRLLVL.